The clone carrying this T cell receptor beta chain was recorded a few times. The target antigen is unknown. This sample is part of a study of T-cell memory formation after mild COVID-19. At the level of the study: TCR clusters showed largely donor specificity. The study, taken as a whole, reports: Clones that contracted from day 15 to 85 were balanced CD4/CD8, while later expanders leaned CD4+. CD8+ contracting clones occupied EMRA, while CD4+ ones occupied mainly CM and EM. The appearance of some responding clones in pre-infection memory suggested that cross-reactive memory joined.

MiXCR was run by TCRdb on the 5' RACE reads, yielding one entry per CDR3 protein. The repertoire holds around 180,000 distinct CDR3 sequences, around a sixth seen once, with roughly 3.8% in the top ten. Germline CDR1 reads MDHEN; CDR2 reads SYDVKM. Between the trimmed V and J ends, which lost 5 bases and 10 bases, there was a span of 9 bases. The CDR3 totals 12 residues. Specimen: PBMCs or a T cell subset sorted from them (not recorded which). This receptor was taken from a man younger than 35 who had mild COVID-19 (a few samples of this study predate the infection). Cell type and time point are not known. This chain connects TRBV28 to TRBJ1-6; D ambiguous. CDR3 in DNA: TGTGCCAGCAGTGGCCGGGGATCACCCCTCCACTTT. It specifies CASSGRGSPLHF.